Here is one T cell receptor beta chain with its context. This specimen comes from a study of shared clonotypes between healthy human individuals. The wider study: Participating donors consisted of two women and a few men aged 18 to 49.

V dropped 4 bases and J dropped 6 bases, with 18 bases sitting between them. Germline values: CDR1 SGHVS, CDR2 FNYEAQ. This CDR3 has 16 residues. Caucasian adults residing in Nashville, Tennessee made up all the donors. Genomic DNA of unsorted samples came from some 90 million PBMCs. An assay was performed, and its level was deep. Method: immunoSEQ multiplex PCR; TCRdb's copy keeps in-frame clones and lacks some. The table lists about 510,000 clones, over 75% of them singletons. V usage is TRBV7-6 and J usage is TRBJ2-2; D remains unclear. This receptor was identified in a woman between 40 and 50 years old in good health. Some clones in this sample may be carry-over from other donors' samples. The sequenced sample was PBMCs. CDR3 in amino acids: CASSSWPKGSPGELFF. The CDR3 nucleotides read TGTGCCAGCAGCTCGTGGCCCAAGGGTTCACCCGGGGAGCTGTTTTTT.